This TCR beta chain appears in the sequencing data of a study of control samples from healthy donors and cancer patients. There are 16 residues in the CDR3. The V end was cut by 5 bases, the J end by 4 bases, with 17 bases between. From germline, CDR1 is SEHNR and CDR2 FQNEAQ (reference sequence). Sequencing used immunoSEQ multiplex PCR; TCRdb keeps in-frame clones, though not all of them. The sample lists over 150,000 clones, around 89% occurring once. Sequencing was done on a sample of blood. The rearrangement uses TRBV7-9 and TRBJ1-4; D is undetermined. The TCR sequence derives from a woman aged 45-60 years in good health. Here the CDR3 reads CASSPEREAINEKLFF. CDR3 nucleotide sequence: TGTGCCAGCAGCCCGGAGAGGGAGGCAATTAATGAAAAACTGTTTTTT.